This TCR beta chain was identified during a study of cytomegalovirus exposure and HLA in healthy donors. Study outcomes and limitations: Later analysis associated a missense DCLRE1C variant with TCR beta V- and J-gene trimming. In vitro checks showed that three CMV-associated chains really do target CMV antigens. It is likely that the observed cluster of highly shared sequence variants was a sequencing artifact.

This clone turned up a few times. Its antigen is unidentified. PCR primers comprised 60 Vbeta and 13 Jbeta primers. Profiled with immunoSEQ multiplex PCR; TCRdb holds only in-frame clones, not every one. The repertoire has around 150,000 clones, around 10% of them found once; the top ten carry 1.8%. The germline V gene encodes CDR1 SGHKS and CDR2 YYEKEE (reference sequence). The CDR3 consists of 17 residues. The V end lost 6 bases, the J end lost 3 bases, and 21 bases lay between the germline ends. The V call is TRBV5-5, the J call TRBJ2-2, with D possibly matching TRBD1 (6 bases). This TCR was recovered from a male donor in good health and CMV-seronegative. The sample was PBMCs. The CDR3 region has the DNA TGTGCCAGCACCACGTGGGGCCAGGGGAGTGACACCGGGGAGCTGTTTTTT. This translates into CASTTWGQGSDTGELFF.